The source of this T cell receptor (beta chain) is a study of blood T cell repertoires in COVID-19. Looking at the study overall: COVID-19 samples collected from the United States, Italy and Spain covered acute and convalescent phases. The cDNA or gDNA used as material had been derived from T cells, B-cell-depleted T cells, or PBMCs.

Measured with immunoSEQ multiplex PCR; TCRdb has only the in-frame clones, and not every one. The table shows around 370,000 clones, with about 88% occurring only once. Individuals aged roughly 18 to 95 years were recruited from about two dozen US areas. Membership in each cohort depended on participant-reported clinical history. Germline assignment: CDR1 SGHTA and CDR2 FQGNSA. V dropped 3 bases and J dropped 8 bases, with 16 bases sitting between them. This CDR3 has 15 amino acids. The material sequenced was PBMCs or T cells enriched from blood (not recorded which). V usage is TRBV7-2 and J usage is TRBJ1-4, with D possibly TRBD1 on 5 matching bases. The sequence derives from a woman between 18 and 29 years old who had recovered from COVID-19. The CDR3 nucleotides are TGTGCCAGCAGCTTGGCGGGGGGGGAGTACGAAAAACTGTTTTTT. It specifies CASSLAGGEYEKLFF.